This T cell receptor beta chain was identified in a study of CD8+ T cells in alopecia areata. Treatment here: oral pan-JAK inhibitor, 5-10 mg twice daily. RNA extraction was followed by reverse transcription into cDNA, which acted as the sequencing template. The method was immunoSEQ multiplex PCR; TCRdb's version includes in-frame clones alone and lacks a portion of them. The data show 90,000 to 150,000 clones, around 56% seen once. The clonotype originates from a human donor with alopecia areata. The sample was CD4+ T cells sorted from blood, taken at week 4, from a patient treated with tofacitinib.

In DNA, the CDR3 is TGTGCCAGCAGCTTGGAGGCCCCCTCTGGGGCCAACGTCCTGACTTTC. Its protein product is CASSLEAPSGANVLTF. This sequence joins TRBV11-2 and TRBJ2-6; tentatively, D is TRBD2 (5 bases). The V gene lost 3 bases and the J gene lost 0 bases, with 9 bases spanning the gap. From germline, CDR1 is SGHAT and CDR2 FQNNGV. The CDR3 consists of 16 residues.